This T cell receptor beta chain was retrieved from a study of blood T cell repertoires in COVID-19. This table comes from immunoSEQ multiplex PCR, and its TCRdb copy is limited to in-frame clones, with some not included. Here the sample spans 150,000 to 200,000 clones, approximately 87% being singletons. The count of this clone is one. Sequencing was carried out using peripheral blood. The TCR comes from a person between 70 and 80 years old with COVID-19, enrolled during active disease.

The CDR3 is CAWAGQLRNEQYF. The DNA of the CDR3 is TGTGCCTGGGCAGGACAGCTCAGAAACGAGCAGTACTTC. The chain couples TRBV30 to TRBJ2-7, with D perhaps TRBD1 (6 bases). CDR1 is GTSNPN and CDR2 is SVGIG in the germline V gene (reference sequence). V lost 5 bases and J lost 5, with 16 bases in between. The CDR3 loop spans 13 amino acids.